These T cell receptor beta chains were read from a single sample in a study of T-cell reconstitution after alpha-beta-depleted transplantation in children. TCRdb re-analysed the PCR reads in MiXCR, keeping a single row per CDR3 protein. The table lists about 400,000 distinct CDR3 sequences, about an eighth of them singletons, with about 3.9% in the top ten. Here the sequenced sample was PBMCs, taken from the stem cell graft. Source of these receptors: a human donor who donated a stem cell graft to a child with Fanconi anemia. The CDR3 runs from the conserved cysteine through the conserved F or W. A D gene is named only where the DNA matches it firmly. Expanded clones are given a class, and other clones once, few, many or no size at all.

CASSFFGGVNTEAFF	TGTGCCAGCAGTTTCTTCGGTGGCGTGAACACTGAAGCTTTCTTT	TRBV12-3/TRBV12-4	TRBJ1-1	few	-
CASSLDLTGGDSYEQYF	TGTGCCAGCAGCTTAGATCTGACAGGGGGGGACTCCTACGAGCAGTACTTC	TRBV11-2	TRBJ2-7	-	TRBD1
CASMDSSVYTQYF	TGTGCCAGCATGGACAGTTCTGTTTATACGCAGTATTTT	TRBV12-3/TRBV12-4	TRBJ2-3	many	-
CSARLNTDSPTSYSNQPQHF	TGCAGTGCTAGACTCAATACGGACTCTCCAACCTCTTATAGCAATCAGCCCCAGCATTTT	TRBV20-1	TRBJ1-5	few	-
CATEAGQGNTEAFF	TGTGCCACCGAGGCGGGGCAGGGGAACACTGAAGCTTTCTTT	TRBV7-9	TRBJ1-1	-	-
CASSYSTRSGKNTEAFF	TGTGCCAGCAGTTACTCGACTAGGAGTGGGAAGAACACTGAAGCTTTCTTT	TRBV6-5	TRBJ1-1	-	-
CASRGSTGGTEAFF	TGTGCCAGCAGGGGGTCAACCGGGGGGACTGAAGCTTTCTTT	TRBV2	TRBJ1-1	-	-
CASSIYRDRGNNEQFF	TGTGCCAGTAGTATCTACCGGGACAGGGGGAACAATGAGCAGTTCTTC	TRBV19	TRBJ2-1	many	TRBD1
CASSLRDGYYGYTF	TGTGCCAGCAGCTTGCGTGACGGATACTATGGCTACACCTTC	TRBV5-6	TRBJ1-2	few	-
CASSDGDRGSGEQYF	TGTGCCAGCAGTGATGGGGACAGGGGTTCGGGTGAGCAGTACTTC	TRBV2	TRBJ2-7	-	TRBD1
CASRGSGPGTQYF	TGTGCCAGCAGGGGTAGCGGTCCGGGGACCCAGTACTTC	TRBV27	TRBJ2-5	many	-
CSASSGGEETQYF	TGCAGTGCTTCATCAGGGGGGGAAGAGACCCAGTACTTC	TRBV20-1	TRBJ2-5	few	-
CATSPREGVAEAFF	TGTGCCACCAGCCCCAGGGAGGGGGTCGCTGAAGCTTTCTTT	TRBV24-1	TRBJ1-1	-	-
CASSLTGETEAFF	TGTGCCAGCAGTTTAACGGGGGAGACTGAAGCTTTCTTT	TRBV12-3/TRBV12-4	TRBJ1-1	many	-
CASSGTGSPRAFF	TGTGCCAGCAGTGGGACAGGGTCGCCTCGGGCTTTCTTT	TRBV12-3/TRBV12-4	TRBJ1-1	many	TRBD1
CASSSDPQTDTQYF	TGTGCCAGCAGCTCGGACCCCCAGACAGATACGCAGTATTTT	TRBV11-2	TRBJ2-3	many	-
CSASEQGYEQYF	TGCAGTGCTAGTGAGCAGGGTTACGAGCAGTACTTC	TRBV20-1	TRBJ2-7	few	-
CASSNQPQHF	TGTGCCAGCAGCAATCAGCCCCAGCATTTT	TRBV27	TRBJ1-5	many	-
CASGSEGNTIYF	TGTGCTAGTGGTTCGGAGGGGAACACCATATATTTT	TRBV12-5	TRBJ1-3	-	-
CASSPNLGADGYTF	TGTGCCAGCTCACCAAATTTGGGCGCTGATGGCTACACCTTC	TRBV18	TRBJ1-2	-	-
CASTPGGSDEAFF	TGTGCCAGCACTCCAGGGGGGAGCGATGAAGCTTTCTTT	TRBV2	TRBJ1-1	few	TRBD1
CASSLEPFTYEQYF	TGCGCCAGCAGCTTGGAACCGTTTACCTACGAGCAGTACTTC	TRBV5-1	TRBJ2-7	few	-
CATSDLSGYTF	TGTGCCACCAGTGATTTGTCCGGCTACACCTTC	TRBV24-1	TRBJ1-2	once	-
CARGPTGWHGRSSPLHF	TGTGCCAGAGGGCCAACCGGCTGGCACGGCCGTAGTTCACCCCTCCACTTT	TRBV27	TRBJ1-6	few	-
CAWSQTISTYNEQFF	TGTGCCTGGAGCCAGACCATCAGCACCTACAATGAGCAGTTCTTC	TRBV30	TRBJ2-1	few	-
CASRGSSSGSKAFF	TGTGCCAGCAGGGGGTCATCCTCGGGGTCTAAAGCTTTCTTT	TRBV25-1	TRBJ1-1	-	-